These T cell receptor beta chains were read from a single sample in a study of blood T cell repertoires in COVID-19. The table came from immunoSEQ multiplex PCR; TCRdb's copy has only in-frame clones and leaves some out. The table lists approximately 100,000 clones, around nine tenths of them singletons. The source material was peripheral blood. These receptors were collected from a human donor with acute or convalescent COVID-19. The donor label of this sample is uncertain. CDR3s include the opening cysteine and the closing phenylalanine or tryptophan. The D gene is left open where the match is weak. Clone size is not always given. Where it is, it says once, few, many or a class for expanded clones.

CASSSTSGRAGSYNEQFF,TGTGCCAGCAGTTCGACTAGCGGGAGGGCCGGCTCCTACAATGAGCAGTTCTTC,-,TRBJ2-1,TRBV28,TRBD2
CASSLAGVETQYF,TGTGCCAGCAGTTTAGCGGGAGTCGAGACCCAGTACTTC,few,TRBJ2-5,TRBV12-3/TRBV12-4,-
CASSLWEGETEAFF,TGCGCCAGCAGCTTGTGGGAGGGAGAGACTGAAGCTTTCTTT,-,TRBJ1-1,TRBV5-1,-
CASSLGQLASPLHF,TGTGCCAGCAGCTTAGGACAGTTGGCATCACCCCTCCACTTT,-,TRBJ1-6,TRBV13,-
CASSSPEGGRTEAFF,TGTGCCAGCAGCTCCCCTGAGGGGGGGAGGACTGAAGCTTTCTTT,-,TRBJ1-1,TRBV9,-
CSASGGQNTDTQYF,TGCAGTGCCAGTGGAGGACAGAACACAGATACGCAGTATTTT,-,TRBJ2-3,TRBV20-1,-
CASAPGTGRYEQYF,TGTGCCAGCGCCCCCGGGACAGGGCGGTACGAGCAGTACTTC,-,TRBJ2-7,TRBV6-5,TRBD1
CSASPSGIYNEQFF,TGCAGTGCTAGTCCTAGCGGAATATACAATGAGCAGTTCTTC,-,TRBJ2-1,TRBV20-1,TRBD2
CASSHGTTGGSGNTIYF,TGTGCCAGCAGCCACGGAACCACAGGGGGCTCTGGAAACACCATATATTTT,-,TRBJ1-3,TRBV3-1/TRBV3-2,TRBD1
CASSEAGRMNTEAFF,TGTGCCAGCAGTGAAGCGGGCAGGATGAACACTGAAGCTTTCTTT,-,TRBJ1-1,TRBV2,-
CASSYDRTGTKEKLFF,TGTGCCAGCAGTTACGACCGGACAGGGACTAAGGAAAAACTGTTTTTT,-,TRBJ1-4,TRBV6-5,TRBD1
CASSPQSGEETQYF,TGTGCCAGCTCACCACAATCCGGGGAAGAGACCCAGTACTTC,-,TRBJ2-5,TRBV18,-
CASSYSLTGLSYEQYF,TGTGCCAGCAGTTACTCCTTGACAGGCCTTTCCTACGAGCAGTACTTC,few,TRBJ2-7,TRBV6-6,-
CASSRSVDGYTF,TGTGCCAGCAGCCGGTCGGTGGATGGCTACACCTTC,-,TRBJ1-2,TRBV7-9,-
CASSRTLTSSYEQYF,TGTGCCAGTAGCCGGACACTAACGAGCTCCTACGAGCAGTACTTC,-,TRBJ2-7,TRBV19,-
CASSPPGTTSYEQYF,TGTGCCAGCAGCCCACCCGGGACTACCTCCTACGAGCAGTACTTC,-,TRBJ2-7,TRBV9,TRBD2
CASSLRASGTFEQYF,TGTGCCAGCAGTTTAAGGGCTAGCGGTACTTTTGAGCAGTACTTC,-,TRBJ2-7,TRBV27,TRBD2
CASSIGVSSYNEQFF,TGTGCCAGTAGTATCGGGGTCAGCTCCTACAATGAGCAGTTCTTC,-,TRBJ2-1,TRBV19,-
CASSPGDRGTTEAFF,TGTGCCAGCAGTCCCGGGGACAGGGGGACCACTGAAGCTTTCTTT,-,TRBJ1-1,TRBV28,TRBD1
CASRGHTDTQYF,TGTGCCAGCAGGGGGCATACAGATACGCAGTATTTT,-,TRBJ2-3,TRBV6-4,-
CASSLRYSTGYTF,TGTGCCAGCAGCCTACGATATTCCACTGGCTACACCTTC,-,TRBJ1-2,TRBV7-9,-
CASSFPGGTGDSSEQFF,TGTGCCAGCAGCTTCCCGGGGGGGACAGGGGATAGTAGTGAGCAGTTCTTC,-,TRBJ2-1,TRBV7-9,TRBD1
CASSPSGSDNQPQHF,TGTGCCAGCTCACCTTCAGGATCGGACAATCAGCCCCAGCATTTT,-,TRBJ1-5,TRBV18,-
CASSLTSMNTEAFF,TGTGCCAGCAGTCTAACCTCTATGAACACTGAAGCTTTCTTT,-,TRBJ1-1,TRBV27,-
CASRLGAADTQYF,TGTGCCAGCAGGCTGGGAGCCGCAGATACGCAGTATTTT,-,TRBJ2-3,TRBV6-6,-
CASGTGTNIQYF,TGTGCCAGCGGGACAGGGACAAACATTCAGTACTTC,-,TRBJ2-4,TRBV28,TRBD1
CASSEVVSGLAGGRVTGELFF,TGTGCCAGCAGTGAAGTCGTATCGGGACTAGCGGGGGGGAGAGTCACCGGGGAGCTGTTTTTT,-,TRBJ2-2,TRBV6-1,TRBD2
CASSLDYQKQYF,TGTGCCAGCAGCCTGGACTACCAGAAGCAGTACTTC,-,TRBJ2-7,TRBV12-3/TRBV12-4,-
CASSSSGGARADTQYF,TGTGCCAGCAGCTCTAGCGGGGGGGCCCGTGCAGATACGCAGTATTTT,once,TRBJ2-3,TRBV7-7,TRBD2
CAWRGGGGEAFF,TGTGCCTGGAGAGGAGGGGGGGGTGAAGCTTTCTTT,-,TRBJ1-1,TRBV30,-
CASSLTGGYSEAFF,TGTGCCAGCAGTTTAACAGGGGGTTACTCTGAAGCTTTCTTT,-,TRBJ1-1,TRBV27,TRBD1
CAISRDRGADTQYF,TGTGCCATCAGTCGGGACAGGGGTGCAGATACGCAGTATTTT,-,TRBJ2-3,TRBV10-3,TRBD1
CASSLIQGFEKLFF,TGTGCCAGCAGTCTTATACAGGGGTTTGAAAAACTGTTTTTT,-,TRBJ1-4,TRBV7-9,TRBD1
CASSQDSDRVISGANVLTF,TGCGCCAGCAGCCAAGATTCAGACAGGGTGATCTCTGGGGCCAACGTCCTGACTTTC,-,TRBJ2-6,TRBV4-3,TRBD1
CASRIGIYSNQPQHF,TGTGCCAGCAGAATCGGGATTTATAGCAATCAGCCCCAGCATTTT,few,TRBJ1-5,TRBV2,-
CASSPGHQGYGYTF,TGTGCCAGCAGCCCGGGACATCAAGGGTATGGCTACACCTTC,-,TRBJ1-2,TRBV7-2,-
CASNQKRGANTGELFF,TGCGCCAGCAACCAAAAGCGGGGGGCGAACACCGGGGAGCTGTTTTTT,-,TRBJ2-2,TRBV5-1,TRBD2
CASSSLTSGNTDTQYF,TGTGCCAGCAGCTCCCTAACTAGCGGGAACACAGATACGCAGTATTTT,-,TRBJ2-3,TRBV7-2,TRBD2
CASSGMAGTSIGEQFF,TGTGCCAGTAGCGGCATGGCCGGGACTAGTATCGGCGAGCAGTTCTTC,once,TRBJ2-1,TRBV19,TRBD2
CSVGRTSGAYEQYF,TGCAGCGTTGGGAGGACTAGCGGAGCATACGAGCAGTACTTC,-,TRBJ2-7,TRBV29-1,TRBD2
CASSLEAGDTFYEQFF,TGTGCCAGCAGCTTAGAAGCGGGAGACACTTTTTATGAGCAGTTCTTC,once,TRBJ2-1,TRBV7-2,TRBD2
CASSPPGLAGASSYNEQFF,TGTGCCAGCTCACCCCCGGGACTAGCGGGGGCGAGCTCCTACAATGAGCAGTTCTTC,-,TRBJ2-1,TRBV18,TRBD2
CASSQDHPTSGTYNEQFF,TGCGCCAGCAGCCAAGATCACCCGACTAGCGGTACATACAATGAGCAGTTCTTC,-,TRBJ2-1,TRBV4-1,TRBD2
CAWSKGTDQPQHF,TGTGCCTGGAGTAAGGGGACAGATCAGCCCCAGCATTTT,-,TRBJ1-5,TRBV30,TRBD1
CASSPTETYGYTF,TGTGCCAGCAGCCCCACAGAGACGTATGGCTACACCTTC,few,TRBJ1-2,TRBV12-3/TRBV12-4,-
CASSPFYTRYF,TGCGCCAGCAGCCCCTTTTACACACGGTACTTC,-,TRBJ2-5,TRBV23-1,-
CSVVGLAGFIEQFF,TGCAGCGTTGTCGGACTAGCGGGCTTCATTGAGCAGTTCTTC,-,TRBJ2-1,TRBV29-1,TRBD2